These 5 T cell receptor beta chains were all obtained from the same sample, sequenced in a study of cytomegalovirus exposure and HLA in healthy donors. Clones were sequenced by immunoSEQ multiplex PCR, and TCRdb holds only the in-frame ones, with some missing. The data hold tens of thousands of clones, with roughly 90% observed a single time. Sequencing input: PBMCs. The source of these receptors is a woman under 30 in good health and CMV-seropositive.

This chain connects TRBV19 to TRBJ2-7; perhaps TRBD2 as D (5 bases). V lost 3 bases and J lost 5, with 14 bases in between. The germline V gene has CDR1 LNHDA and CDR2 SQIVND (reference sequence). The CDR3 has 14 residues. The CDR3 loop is CASSIAWRSDEQYF. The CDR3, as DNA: TGTGCCAGTAGTATTGCTTGGAGGTCCGACGAGCAGTACTTC. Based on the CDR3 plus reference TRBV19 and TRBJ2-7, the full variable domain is DGGITQSPKYLFRKEGQNVTLSCEQNLNHDAMYWYRQDPGQGLRLIYYSQIVNDFQKGDIAEGYSVSREKKESFPLTVTSAQKNPTAFYLCASSIAWRSDEQYFGPGTRLTVT.

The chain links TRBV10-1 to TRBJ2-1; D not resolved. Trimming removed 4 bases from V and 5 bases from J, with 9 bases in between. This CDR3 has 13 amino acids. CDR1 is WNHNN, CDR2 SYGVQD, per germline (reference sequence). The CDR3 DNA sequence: TGCGCCAGCAGTGGACTTACTAACAATGAGCAGTTCTTC. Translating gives CASSGLTNNEQFF.

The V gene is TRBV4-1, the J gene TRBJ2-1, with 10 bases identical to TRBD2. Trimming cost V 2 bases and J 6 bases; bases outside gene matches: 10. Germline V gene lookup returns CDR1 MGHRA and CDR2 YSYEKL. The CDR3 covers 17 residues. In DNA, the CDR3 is TGCGCCAGCAGCCAAATGAGCGGGGGGGGAACTTTCAATGAGCAGTTCTTC. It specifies CASSQMSGGGTFNEQFF.

CDR3 sequence reads: CASSSGADYGYTF. DNA of the CDR3: TGTGCCAGCAGTTCAGGGGCGGACTATGGCTACACCTTC. The V call is TRBV2, the J call TRBJ1-2; a weak D match, TRBD1 (6 bases). Between the trimmed V and J ends, which lost 5 bases and 3 bases, there was a span of 10 bases. The CDR3 spans 13 residues. Germline CDR1 SNHLY, CDR2 FYNNEI.

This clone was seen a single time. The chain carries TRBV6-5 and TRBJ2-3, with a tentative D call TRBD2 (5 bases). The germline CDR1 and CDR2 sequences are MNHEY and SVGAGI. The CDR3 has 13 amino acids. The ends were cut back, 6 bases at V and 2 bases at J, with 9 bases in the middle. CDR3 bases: TGTGCCAGCAGGGACTTTTTCACAGATACGCAGTATTTT. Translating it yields CASRDFFTDTQYF.